The 15 T cell receptor beta chains in this list originate from one sample, sequenced in a study of preoperative IRX-2 immunotherapy in early breast cancer. Sequencing was performed with immunoSEQ multiplex PCR; in TCRdb, only in-frame clones are kept and a portion is missing. The top ten hold around 17% of the sample, which has thousands of clones, approximately 80% seen once. Treatment: preoperative locoregional IRX-2 cytokine immunotherapy. The sample here was tumor tissue, taken after IRX-2 immunotherapy. The receptors originated from a human donor with breast cancer.

This rearrangement joins TRBV19 to TRBJ2-7, with 9 bases that match TRBD2. Germline assignment: CDR1 LNHDA and CDR2 SQIVND (reference sequence). There are 14 residues in the CDR3. V shed 4 bases and J 3 bases; nucleotides not matched to a gene: 4. The CDR3 is CASSSLAGSYEQYF. The CDR3 nucleotides are TGTGCCAGTAGTAGCCTAGCGGGAAGCTACGAGCAGTACTTC. Variable domain in full (rest from reference TRBV19 and TRBJ2-7): DGGITQSPKYLFRKEGQNVTLSCEQNLNHDAMYWYRQDPGQGLRLIYYSQIVNDFQKGDIAEGYSVSREKKESFPLTVTSAQKNPTAFYLCASSSLAGSYEQYFGPGTRLTVT.

CDR3 sequence reads: CASSHQSGRSTNYGYTF. In DNA form, the CDR3 reads TGCGCCAGCAGCCATCAATCGGGGCGATCCACTAACTATGGCTACACCTTC. The V and J genes are TRBV23-1 and TRBJ1-2; a possible D gene is TRBD1 (5 bases). TRBV23-1 is an open reading frame whose function is uncertain. Trimming shortened V by 6 bases and J by 0 bases, and 20 bases separated the two germline ends. This CDR3 has 17 amino acids.

The chain is built from TRBV18 and TRBJ2-5; D unresolved. V lost 3 bases, J lost 4 bases, and 6 bases lay in between. The V gene's germline CDR1 is KGHSH and CDR2 LQKENI. The CDR3 loop spans 12 amino acids. As DNA, the CDR3 is TGTGCCAGCTCACCGGCAGGAGAGACCCAGTACTTC. Translating it yields CASSPAGETQYF.

The rearrangement uses TRBV6-8 and TRBJ1-6; TRBD1 agrees at 7 bases. The CDR3 loop spans 15 amino acids. V shed 0 bases, J shed 9 bases, and the junction held 5 bases outside the gene matches. CDR1 and CDR2 from the germline V gene are MNHGY and SAAAGT. CDR3 amino acids: CASSYSRTGSSPLHF. The CDR3 DNA reads TGTGCCAGCAGTTACTCGAGGACAGGAAGTTCACCCCTCCACTTT.

The V call is TRBV18, the J call TRBJ1-1; D not resolved. The germline V gene encodes CDR1 KGHSH and CDR2 LQKENI. This CDR3 comprises 13 residues. Trimming took 3 bases from V and 6 from J, leaving 11 bases between them. The CDR3 loop reads CASSPTMSAEAFF. The CDR3 DNA follows: TGTGCCAGCTCACCTACCATGTCTGCTGAAGCTTTCTTT.

This rearrangement joins TRBV15 to TRBJ2-3; no clear D. V was pared by 3 bases and J by 2 bases, with 9 bases between. CDR1 and CDR2 from the germline V gene are LNHNV and YYDKDF (reference sequence). The CDR3 is 14 residues long. The CDR3: CATSRRLSTDTQYF. CDR3 in DNA: TGTGCCACCAGCAGGAGGCTATCCACAGATACGCAGTATTTT.

The chain recombines TRBV6-8 with TRBJ1-5; a possible D gene is TRBD1 (5 bases). CDR1 is MNHGY, CDR2 SAAAGT, per germline. The CDR3 loop spans 15 amino acids. The V end was cut by 4 bases, the J end by 6 bases, with 16 bases between. The CDR3 sequence: CASSLGSGFRQPQHF. The CDR3 DNA reads as TGTGCCAGCAGTTTGGGGTCAGGGTTTCGTCAGCCCCAGCATTTT.

CDR3 sequence (DNA): TGTGCCAGCTCACCCCAGGGGGCATTGGCTCAGCCCCAGCATTTT. This encodes CASSPQGALAQPQHF. This chain connects TRBV18 to TRBJ1-5; 8 nucleotides line up with TRBD1. Germline-derived CDR1 and CDR2 are KGHSH and LQKENI. J lost 6 bases, V lost 3 bases, and 7 bases had no gene match. CDR3 size: 15 residues. Supplemented by reference TRBV18 and TRBJ1-5, the full variable domain reads NAGVMQNPRHLVRRRGQEARLRCSPMKGHSHVYWYRQLPEEGLKFMVYLQKENIIDESGMPKERFSAEFPKEGPSILRIQQVVRGDSAAYFCASSPQGALAQPQHFGDGTRLSIL.

The chain is built from TRBV19 and TRBJ1-5; D is ambiguous. This CDR3 contains 12 residues. Germline CDR1 LNHDA, CDR2 SQIVND (reference sequence). V was shortened by 6 bases and J by 9 bases, with 12 bases between the two germline ends. CDR3 in DNA: TGTGCCAGTAGGACGGACCGGGGGCCCCAGCATTTT. Translation: CASRTDRGPQHF.

DNA of the CDR3: TGTGCCACCAGCAGAGACCGCGCAGGAGAAACCCAGTACTTC. It encodes CATSRDRAGETQYF. V is TRBV15 and J is TRBJ2-5, with unresolved D. The germline V gene encodes CDR1 LNHNV and CDR2 YYDKDF (reference sequence). The CDR3 covers 14 residues. Trimming pared 0 bases from V and 8 bases from J, leaving 13 bases between.

V gene TRBV15 combines with J gene TRBJ2-5, with TRBD2 identical over 7 bases. The V and J ends lost 0 bases and 7 bases, in that order; junction bases with no gene match: 14. This CDR3 has 17 residues. Per the germline V gene, CDR1 is LNHNV and CDR2 is YYDKDF (reference sequence). CDR3 region: CATSREYSGYPGGTQYF. CDR3 in DNA: TGTGCCACCAGCAGAGAGTACTCGGGCTACCCGGGGGGGACCCAGTACTTC.

V is TRBV11-3 and J is TRBJ1-3, with D perhaps TRBD1 (6 bases). CDR3 length: 14 amino acids. CDR1 SGHNT and CDR2 YENEEA come from the germline V gene. The V end lost 5 bases, the J end lost 4 bases, and 12 bases lay between the germline ends. CDR3: CASSRTGLGNTIYF. In DNA, the CDR3 is TGTGCCAGCAGCCGTACAGGGCTCGGAAACACCATATATTTT.

The V and J genes are TRBV18 and TRBJ2-7, with D perhaps assigned TRBD1 or TRBD2 (5 bases each). Germline loops: CDR1 KGHSH, CDR2 LQKENI. Deletions cut 4 bases from V and 3 bases from J, with 13 bases between. This CDR3 spans 14 amino acids. CDR3: CASSLGTVNYEQYF. The CDR3 DNA is TGTGCCAGCTCACTCGGGACGGTAAACTACGAGCAGTACTTC.

This clone turned up a few times. This rearrangement joins TRBV18 to TRBJ2-3, with 14 bases fitting TRBD2. There are 16 residues in the CDR3. Germline trimming cut 3 bases from V and 3 bases from J; bases unmatched to any gene: 2. Germline V gene data show CDR1 as KGHSH and CDR2 as LQKENI. The CDR3 reads CASSPGLAGATDTQYF. The CDR3 DNA reads as TGTGCCAGCTCACCGGGACTAGCGGGGGCAACAGATACGCAGTATTTT.

V usage is TRBV7-4 and J usage is TRBJ2-2; no reliable D call. Trimming cost V 1 base and J 4 bases, with 7 bases left between them. Per germline, CDR1 SGHVT and CDR2 SQSDAQ. There are 14 residues in the CDR3. The chain's CDR3 is CASSLDGFTGELFF. The CDR3 DNA sequence: TGTGCCAGCAGCTTAGACGGCTTCACCGGGGAGCTGTTTTTT.